The 24 T cell receptor beta chains below come from one sample, sequenced in a study of T-cell reconstitution after alpha-beta-depleted transplantation in children. Unique molecular identifiers were built into the TCRbeta library. TCRdb processed the PCR reads anew with MiXCR; each CDR3 protein has one entry. The table lists approximately 800,000 distinct CDR3 sequences, 16% of them singletons. The source was PBMCs, mostly from graft donor cells, collected 360 days after TCRalphabeta/CD19-depleted stem cell transplant. Every receptor here comes from a male patient younger than 18 who had a stem cell transplant for acute lymphoblastic leukemia, so the T cells may come from the graft donor.

There are a few counts of this clonotype. CDR3 residues: CATKIGGSNTGELFF. CDR3 coding DNA: TGTGCCACCAAGATAGGGGGTTCGAACACCGGGGAGCTGTTTTTT. The chain carries TRBV6-1 and TRBJ2-2; maybe TRBD1 (6 bases). Trimming left V 10 bases short and J 0 bases short, with 15 bases between. The CDR3 totals 15 residues. CDR1 is MNHNS, CDR2 SASEGT, per germline.

This clonotype showed up many times. The chain employs TRBV29-1 and TRBJ1-5; possible D gene TRBD1, 5 bases. CDR3 size: 12 residues. Germline V gives CDR1 SQVTM, CDR2 ANQGSEA. The CDR3 region has the DNA TGCAGTGTGGGGCGGAGCAATCAGCCCCAGCATTTT. This gives the protein CSVGRSNQPQHF.

This clonotype appeared a few times. The rearrangement joins TRBV7-9 to TRBJ2-7; D remains ambiguous. This CDR3 has 16 residues. Per the germline V gene, CDR1 is SEHNR and CDR2 is FQNEAQ (reference sequence). V was shortened by 0 bases and J by 1 base, with 13 bases between the two germline ends. CDR3 protein: CASSLAGSLGSYEQYF. CDR3 in DNA: TGTGCCAGCAGCTTAGCTGGAAGCCTGGGGTCCTACGAGCAGTACTTC. Full variable domain (rest looked up from reference TRBV7-9 and TRBJ2-7): DTGVSQNPRHKITKRGQNVTFRCDPISEHNRLYWYRQTLGQGPEFLTYFQNEAQLEKSRLLSDRFSAERPKGSFSTLEIQRTEQGDSAMYLCASSLAGSLGSYEQYFGPGTRLTVT.

The chain uses TRBV5-1 and TRBJ1-6; 10 bases align to TRBD1. Germline CDR1 reads SGHRS; CDR2 reads YFSETQ. V gave up 1 base and J gave up 7 bases; unmatched junction bases: 5. The CDR3 totals 16 residues. The CDR3 DNA follows: TGCGCCAGCAGCTTGAGGGACAGGGGTCCCAATTCACCCCTCCACTTT. Protein product: CASSLRDRGPNSPLHF.

The chain links TRBV5-1 to TRBJ2-6, with 7 bases that match TRBD1. The CDR3 runs 14 residues. V lost 8 bases and J lost 7; bases outside the gene matches: 9. Germline CDR1 and CDR2: SGHRS and YFSETQ. The CDR3 nucleotides read TGCGCCAGTTTCGGAAACAGGGGCGCCAACGTCCTGACTTTC. Translation gives CASFGNRGANVLTF. Supplemented by reference TRBV5-1 and TRBJ2-6, the full variable domain reads KAGVTQTPRYLIKTRGQQVTLSCSPISGHRSVSWYQQTPGQGLQFLFEYFSETQRNKGNFPGRFSGRQFSNSRSEMNVSTLELGDSALYLCASFGNRGANVLTFGAGSRLTVL.

Ten or more counts support this clonotype. V gene TRBV5-1 combines with J gene TRBJ2-1, with 11 bases fitting TRBD2. Germline V lookup: CDR1 SGHRS, CDR2 YFSETQ. The CDR3 is made up of 15 amino acids. The trim removed 2 bases at V and 9 bases at J, leaving 7 bases unmatched. CDR3 sequence (DNA): TGCGCCAGCAGCTTTACTAGCGGGAGTCGGGGTGAGCAGTTCTTC. Amino acid sequence: CASSFTSGSRGEQFF.

This clonotype was counted only a few times. The CDR3 region is CSVISWAGTNTEAFF. The DNA of the CDR3 is TGCAGCGTGATCTCGTGGGCAGGGACGAACACTGAAGCTTTCTTT. V and J are TRBV29-1 and TRBJ1-1; TRBD1 might be the D (5 bases). Trimming left V 6 bases short and J 1 base short, with 18 bases between. This CDR3 has 15 amino acids. The germline CDR1 and CDR2 sequences are SQVTM and ANQGSEA.

This clonotype occurred a few times. The chain employs TRBV7-9 and TRBJ2-7, with 9 positions matching TRBD2. This CDR3 comprises 17 residues. Germline V gene lookup returns CDR1 SEHNR and CDR2 FQNEAQ (reference sequence). Trimming cost V 5 bases and J 0 bases; bases outside gene matches: 11. The CDR3 loop is CASSPRFSGRRSYEQYF. In DNA, the CDR3 is TGTGCCAGCAGCCCCCGGTTTAGCGGGAGACGCTCCTACGAGCAGTACTTC.

This clonotype was detected only a few times. J is TRBJ1-3 and V is TRBV18; a weak D match, TRBD1 (5 bases). The germline CDR1 and CDR2 sequences are KGHSH and LQKENI. The V end was cut by 5 bases, the J end by 0 bases, with 14 bases between. CDR3 length: 16 amino acids. The CDR3 bases are TGTGCCAGCTCAAGGCAGGGCTTGGACTCTGGAAACACCATATATTTT. Its translation: CASSRQGLDSGNTIYF.

J is TRBJ2-2 and V is TRBV5-1, with D unresolved. Germline V gene sequence: CDR1 SGHRS, CDR2 YFSETQ. Trimming cost V 4 bases and J 5 bases, with 6 bases left between them. There are 12 residues in the CDR3. The DNA for the CDR3 is TGCGCCAGCAGCCAGACAACCGGGGAGCTGTTTTTT. Its translation is CASSQTTGELFF. The full variable domain, completed using reference TRBV5-1 and TRBJ2-2, is KAGVTQTPRYLIKTRGQQVTLSCSPISGHRSVSWYQQTPGQGLQFLFEYFSETQRNKGNFPGRFSGRQFSNSRSEMNVSTLELGDSALYLCASSQTTGELFFGEGSRLTVL.

This clonotype was seen more than once but under ten times. CDR3 sequence (DNA): TGTGCCAGCAGCTACACCTTGATCGAGCAGTACTTC. Translating it yields CASSYTLIEQYF. The rearrangement joins TRBV12-3 or TRBV12-4 to TRBJ2-7, with unresolved D. V was shortened by 6 bases and J by 6 bases, with 12 bases between the two germline ends. The CDR3 sequence is 12 residues long.

This clonotype turned up a few times. The genes are TRBV29-1 and TRBJ2-5, with 7 nucleotides matching TRBD1. Germline loops: CDR1 SQVTM, CDR2 ANQGSEA. J gave up 2 bases and V 4 bases, and 4 bases lay outside the gene matches. There are 13 residues in the CDR3. CDR3 DNA sequence: TGCAGCGTTGCCGGCAGGGGGCAAGAGACCCAGTACTTC. It is translated as CSVAGRGQETQYF. The complete variable domain, with remaining parts taken from reference TRBV29-1 and TRBJ2-5, reads SAVISQKPSRDICQRGTSLTIQCQVDSQVTMMFWYRQQPGQSLTLIATANQGSEATYESGFVIDKFPISRPNLTFSTLTVSNMSPEDSSIYLCSVAGRGQETQYFGPGTRLLVL.

The chain combines TRBV20-1 with TRBJ1-2; D is perhaps TRBD1 (5 bases). This CDR3 is 12 amino acids long. V lost 3 bases to trimming and J lost 8 bases, with 13 bases between them. From germline, CDR1 is DFQATT and CDR2 SNEGSKA (reference sequence). The CDR3 spells CSARPGPLGYTF. CDR3 nucleotide sequence: TGCAGTGCTAGGCCGGGGCCATTGGGCTACACCTTC.

This chain links TRBV12-3 or TRBV12-4 with TRBJ2-7; D is undetermined. V lost 0 bases and J lost 6, with 9 bases in between. The CDR3 has 13 amino acids. The CDR3, as DNA: TGTGCCAGCAGTTTAGCTCGAGATAGCGAGCAGTACTTC. Encoded protein: CASSLARDSEQYF.

This clonotype was seen more than once but under ten times. This chain links TRBV7-9 with TRBJ2-1; D perhaps matches TRBD2 (6 bases). The germline V gene has CDR1 SEHNR and CDR2 FQNEAQ (reference sequence). This CDR3 comprises 16 residues. V lost 2 bases and J 3 bases, leaving 14 bases between the germline ends. Written as DNA, the CDR3 is TGTGCCAGCAGCTTATGGGGGGACGAGTTCTACAATGAGCAGTTCTTC. Translating it yields CASSLWGDEFYNEQFF.

The rearrangement joins TRBV29-1 to TRBJ2-1, with 8 bases identical to TRBD1. Germline V gene lookup returns CDR1 SQVTM and CDR2 ANQGSEA. CDR3 length equals 13 residues. After removal of 4 bases from V and 1 base from J, the junction contained 0 bases not matched to a gene. This chain's CDR3 is CSVGDRSYNEQFF. In DNA form, the CDR3 reads TGCAGCGTTGGGGACAGGTCCTACAATGAGCAGTTCTTC.

This clonotype occurred a few times. V usage is TRBV5-1 and J usage is TRBJ2-3; 8 positions agree with TRBD2. Trimming cost V 2 bases and J 6 bases; bases outside gene matches: 5. The germline V gene has CDR1 SGHRS and CDR2 YFSETQ. The CDR3 has 14 residues. CDR3 in DNA: TGCGCCAGCAGCTTCCCGACTAGCGCTGATACGCAGTATTTT. Its translation is CASSFPTSADTQYF.

V usage is TRBV20-1 and J usage is TRBJ2-3, with D tentatively TRBD2 (5 bases). Germline CDR1 DFQATT, CDR2 SNEGSKA (reference sequence). The CDR3 spans 14 residues. V lost 2 bases and J 3 bases, leaving 12 bases between the germline ends. Here the CDR3 reads CSARKELGTDTQYF. The CDR3 DNA reads TGCAGTGCTAGAAAGGAACTAGGGACAGATACGCAGTATTTT.

This clonotype was seen ten or more times. The rearrangement links TRBV10-3 to TRBJ2-3; 9 positions match TRBD2. Germline CDR1 reads ENHRY; CDR2 reads SYGVKD. This CDR3 spans 15 amino acids. Trimming took 11 bases from V and 2 from J; bases not matched to a gene: 11. CDR3 sequence (DNA): TGTGCCGTAGAAGCGGGAGGCCACAACACAGATACGCAGTATTTT. Its protein product is CAVEAGGHNTDTQYF.

This clonotype has just a few counts. The V and J genes are TRBV29-1 and TRBJ2-2; 14 nucleotides align to TRBD2. This CDR3 has 14 amino acids. Germline V gives CDR1 SQVTM, CDR2 ANQGSEA. V lost 7 bases, J lost 8 bases, and 6 bases stayed unmatched. The CDR3: CSAGLAGVGGELFF. The DNA for the CDR3 is TGCAGCGCGGGACTAGCGGGAGTCGGGGGGGAGCTGTTTTTT.

V is TRBV27 and J is TRBJ2-7; D tentatively reads TRBD1 or TRBD2 (5 bases each). Deletions cut 6 bases from V and 5 bases from J, with 14 bases between. The germline V gene encodes CDR1 MNHEY and CDR2 SMNVEV (reference sequence). There are 13 residues in the CDR3. The CDR3 bases are TGTGCCAGCAGCTGGGGGAGCAAGAACGAGCAGTACTTC. Its translation is CASSWGSKNEQYF.

CDR3 sequence: CASSLGSSGNYEQYF. The DNA for the CDR3 is TGTGCCAGCAGCTTAGGGAGCTCAGGGAACTACGAGCAGTACTTC. V usage is TRBV7-9 and J usage is TRBJ2-7; D possibly corresponds to TRBD1 (5 bases). The CDR3 is made up of 15 amino acids. V was shortened by 1 base and J by 3 bases, with 13 bases between the two germline ends. Germline CDR1 is SEHNR and CDR2 is FQNEAQ (reference sequence).

The chain combines TRBV5-6 with TRBJ2-7; perhaps TRBD1 as D (6 bases). V lost 3 bases and J lost 2, with 12 bases in between. The CDR3 runs to 14 residues. Germline V lookup: CDR1 SGHDT, CDR2 YYEEEE. CDR3 region: CASSSRQVTYEQYF. The CDR3 DNA is TGTGCCAGCAGCTCCAGACAGGTAACCTACGAGCAGTACTTC.

The CDR3 sequence: CASSLAGQLTGEGQYF. Here the CDR3 DNA reads TGCGCCAGCAGCTTGGCTGGACAGCTAACGGGAGAAGGGCAGTACTTC. The genes are TRBV5-1 and TRBJ2-7, with D perhaps being TRBD1 or TRBD2 (6 bases each). The V and J ends lost 0 bases and 9 bases respectively, with 22 bases between them. There are 16 residues in the CDR3. From germline, CDR1 is SGHRS and CDR2 YFSETQ. Supplemented by reference TRBV5-1 and TRBJ2-7, the full variable domain reads KAGVTQTPRYLIKTRGQQVTLSCSPISGHRSVSWYQQTPGQGLQFLFEYFSETQRNKGNFPGRFSGRQFSNSRSEMNVSTLELGDSALYLCASSLAGQLTGEGQYFGPGTRLTVT.